This T cell receptor (beta chain) was sequenced for a study of blood T cells in healthy people across ages. The V gene lost 4 bases and the J gene lost 1 base, with 10 bases spanning the gap. Germline V gene lookup returns CDR1 LNHDA and CDR2 SQIVND (reference sequence). CDR3 length: 14 amino acids. Then a second PCR, running roughly 6 to 11 cycles, was carried out with a sample-barcoded 5' primer and a J-beta primer mix. TCRdb re-called the 5' RACE reads through MiXCR, storing one row per CDR3 protein. The sample holds some 890,000 distinct CDR3 sequences, 29% seen once. These data were also filed under a second study, of T cells of mothers and their children. As that report states: Healthy Caucasian mothers, three in number, and their six children were the donors.

The source of this sequence is a woman between 40 and 50 years old in good health. The V and J genes are TRBV19 and TRBJ1-1; D is undetermined. Material for sequencing was blood. CDR3 DNA: TGTGCCAGTAGTAAGGCTTGGGGGAACACTGAAGCTTTCTTT. Protein: CASSKAWGNTEAFF.